The 10 T cell receptor beta chains in this list originate from one sample, sequenced in a study of blood T cell repertoires in COVID-19. The table came from immunoSEQ multiplex PCR; TCRdb's copy has only in-frame clones and leaves some out. In the table there are 60,000 to 70,000 clones, 82% of which are singletons. The sequencing sample was made of peripheral blood. These receptors all stem from a man aged 55 to 70 with acute or convalescent COVID-19.

The rearrangement joins TRBV11-3 to TRBJ2-5; a possible D gene is TRBD2 (5 bases). Trimming pared 5 bases from V and 1 base from J, leaving 8 bases between. Germline assignment: CDR1 SGHNT and CDR2 YENEEA. The CDR3 length is 13 residues. The CDR3 DNA reads TGTGCCAGCAGCCGAAGCGGCCAAGAGACCCAGTACTTC. As protein: CASSRSGQETQYF.

The chain joins TRBV19 to TRBJ1-6; D possibly corresponds to TRBD1 (6 bases). The germline CDR1 and CDR2 sequences are LNHDA and SQIVND (reference sequence). The CDR3 spans 14 residues. Trimming removed 5 bases from V and 13 bases from J, with 18 bases in between. This CDR3 reads CASSLLTGPSPLHF. For the CDR3, the DNA is TGTGCCAGTAGTCTGTTGACAGGACCCTCGCCCCTCCACTTT.

The chain joins TRBV2 to TRBJ1-2, with 7 positions matching TRBD1. The CDR3 runs to 13 residues. Germline V gives CDR1 SNHLY, CDR2 FYNNEI. With 6 bases clipped from V and 5 bases from J, the junction kept 6 bases outside the gene matches. The CDR3 is CASSLAGQYGYTF. The CDR3, as DNA: TGTGCCAGCAGCCTTGCGGGACAGTATGGCTACACCTTC.

This clone was detected only a few times. The chain links TRBV7-9 to TRBJ1-1; a weak D match, TRBD1 (5 bases). This CDR3 is built from 13 residues. V dropped 2 bases and J dropped 4 bases, with 8 bases sitting between them. In germline, CDR1 is SEHNR, CDR2 FQNEAQ (reference sequence). The CDR3 loop is CASSLMGLTEAFF. For the CDR3, the DNA is TGTGCCAGCAGCTTAATGGGGCTCACTGAAGCTTTCTTT.

This clone was seen a few times. The rearrangement joins TRBV21-1 to TRBJ2-2; the table gives TRBD1 as D, unverified against the DNA. TRBV21-1 is listed as a pseudogene. This CDR3 region has 16 residues. The CDR3: CASSPPRGPVTGELFF. The CDR3 DNA follows: TGTGCCAGCAGCCCTCCAAGGGGGCCGGTTACCGGGGAGCTGTTTTTT.

The chain joins TRBV6-5 to TRBJ2-5; no reliable D call. The CDR3 runs to 13 residues. Trimming left V 4 bases short and J 7 bases short, with 13 bases between. Germline CDR1 reads MNHEY; CDR2 reads SVGAGI. The CDR3 reads CASSFSAVGTQYF. CDR3 coding DNA: TGTGCCAGCAGTTTCAGCGCGGTGGGGACCCAGTACTTC.

The genes are TRBV6-1 and TRBJ2-5; weak D call: TRBD2 (6 bases). The germline CDR1 and CDR2 sequences are MNHNS and SASEGT. The CDR3 spans 15 residues. Trimming stripped 0 bases from V and 5 bases from J, with 13 bases between. The CDR3 bases are TGTGCCAGCAGTGAAGCGGCAGGGAGGAGTGAGACCCAGTACTTC. Translating gives CASSEAAGRSETQYF.

The chain is built from TRBV10-1 and TRBJ1-5; D might be TRBD1 (5 bases). This CDR3 is 13 amino acids long. Germline values: CDR1 WNHNN, CDR2 SYGVQD (reference sequence). Trimming cost V 3 bases and J 5 bases, with 8 bases left between them. The CDR3 here is CASSEGVYQPQHF. The CDR3 nucleotides read TGCGCCAGCAGTGAAGGGGTATATCAGCCCCAGCATTTT.

CDR3 nucleotides: TGTGCCAGCAGTCCCTATGGACAGAACAATGAGCAGTTCTTC. It encodes CASSPYGQNNEQFF. V is TRBV27 and J is TRBJ2-1; weak D call: TRBD1 (6 bases). The V gene lost 5 bases and the J gene lost 5 bases, with 13 bases spanning the gap. CDR3 size: 14 residues. Germline V lookup: CDR1 MNHEY, CDR2 SMNVEV (reference sequence).

Worth noting for this clone: Distinct nucleotide sequences in the sample also encode this CDR3. CDR3 residues: CATSDRGTGELFF. The DNA of the CDR3 is TGTGCCACCAGTGATAGAGGGACTGGGGAGCTGTTTTTT. The V gene is TRBV24-1, the J gene TRBJ2-2; TRBD2 is a possible D gene (6 bases). Trimming took off 3 bases at V and 8 bases at J, with 9 bases between the two ends. The CDR3 has 13 amino acids. CDR1 is KGHDR and CDR2 is SFDVKD in the germline V gene.